Sequencing of this T cell receptor (beta chain) was carried out in a study of radiation and T cells in renal cell carcinoma. Worth noting for this clone: Its matching antigen is unknown.

The table came from immunoSEQ multiplex PCR; TCRdb's copy has only in-frame clones and leaves some out. Of approximately 150,000 clones detected, 80% to 90% appear once; the ten largest clones hold around 17%. Broader study findings: From baseline, blood top tumor clonotypes peaked at 2 weeks post-radiation.

V dropped 5 bases and J dropped 2 bases, with 14 bases sitting between them. CDR1 is MNHEY and CDR2 is SMNVEV in the germline V gene (reference sequence). CDR3 length: 15 amino acids. Regarding time point: blood 4 weeks post-SBRT, at nephrectomy. The treatment: 15 Gy SBRT to primary tumor, nephrectomy 4 weeks later. Nephrectomy followed 15 Gy stereotactic body radiation by 4 weeks. The tumor was a clear cell renal cell carcinoma. J is TRBJ2-3 and V is TRBV27; D remains unclear. The specimen comprised blood, sampled from a patient whose treatment included radiotherapy and nephrectomy. This TCR derives from a woman between 50 and 59 years old with renal cell carcinoma. CDR3 region: CASSPYGRLTDTQYF. The DNA for the CDR3 is TGTGCCAGCAGTCCCTACGGCAGGCTCACAGATACGCAGTATTTT.